This is a list of T cell receptor beta chains from one sample in a study of vaccination and CD4 T cells after COVID-19. TCRdb reprocessed the PCR reads with MiXCR, giving one entry per CDR3 protein. The table lists roughly 18,000 distinct CDR3 sequences, approximately 52% of them singletons, with less than 15% in the top ten. Their specific antigens are unknown. Sequenced input: CD4+ T cells from blood, cultured in vitro. All receptors derive from a human donor who had recovered from COVID-19. The CDR3 runs from the conserved cysteine through the conserved F or W. The D gene is left open where the match is weak. Size tells how often a clone was seen (once, few, many) or the class of an expanded clone, and some rows leave it out.

D: TRBD1; V: TRBV19; size: .; J: TRBJ1-5; DNA: TGTGCCAGTAGTATAGATGGCTCGGGACAGGGAGGGAATCAGCCCCAGCATTTT; CDR3: CASSIDGSGQGGNQPQHF
D: .; V: TRBV9; size: few; J: TRBJ1-2; DNA: TGTGCCAGCAGCGTAGGAGACCCTAACTATGGCTACACCTTC; CDR3: CASSVGDPNYGYTF
D: .; V: TRBV7-2; size: .; J: TRBJ2-5; DNA: TGTGCCAGCAGCTTAGCAGGGGGGGCGGGAGAGACCCAGTACTTC; CDR3: CASSLAGGAGETQYF
D: .; V: TRBV7-8; size: .; J: TRBJ2-3; DNA: TGTGCCAGCAGCTTAGGTTTCCACAAACTTTCTTCGGCAGATACGCAGTATTTT; CDR3: CASSLGFHKLSSADTQYF
D: .; V: TRBV19; size: .; J: TRBJ1-4; DNA: TGTGCCAGTAGTCGGGTCGGGCCGCTTAATGAAAAACTGTTTTTT; CDR3: CASSRVGPLNEKLFF
D: TRBD2; V: TRBV15; size: few; J: TRBJ2-5; DNA: TGTGCCACCAGCACCCCTACCGTCCCGCAGCGGGGGACCCAGTACTTC; CDR3: CATSTPTVPQRGTQYF
D: .; V: TRBV15; size: few; J: TRBJ1-6; DNA: TGTGCCACCAGCAGGGGGGACCGCCGGGGGCCACCCCTCCACTTT; CDR3: CATSRGDRRGPPLHF
D: .; V: TRBV2; size: few; J: TRBJ1-2; DNA: TGTGCCAGCAGTGCTGAACAAGGCTACACCTTC; CDR3: CASSAEQGYTF
D: TRBD2; V: TRBV19; size: .; J: TRBJ2-1; DNA: TGTGCCAGTAGTCTTCGTAACGGACTAGCGGGAGGGAATGAGCAGTTCTTC; CDR3: CASSLRNGLAGGNEQFF
D: TRBD1; V: TRBV5-4; size: .; J: TRBJ1-2; DNA: TGTGCCAGCAGCCAAAAACAGGGGGCCTATGGCTACACCTTC; CDR3: CASSQKQGAYGYTF
D: .; V: TRBV6-1; size: few; J: TRBJ2-7; DNA: TGTGCCAGCAGTGAAAGCAGGGACGAGCAGTACTTC; CDR3: CASSESRDEQYF
D: TRBD1; V: TRBV5-1; size: .; J: TRBJ2-7; DNA: TGCGCCAGCAGCTTCGGGACAGGGACAATCAACGAGCAGTACTTC; CDR3: CASSFGTGTINEQYF
D: TRBD2; V: TRBV20-1; size: .; J: TRBJ2-1; DNA: TGCAGTGCTAGAGCTAGGGCTAGCGGGGGGCACAATGAGCAGTTCTTC; CDR3: CSARARASGGHNEQFF
D: TRBD1; V: TRBV18; size: few; J: TRBJ1-1; DNA: TGTGCCAGCTCAGGACAGGGTACTGGTACTGAAGCTTTCTTT; CDR3: CASSGQGTGTEAFF
D: .; V: TRBV20-1; size: .; J: TRBJ1-1; DNA: TGCAGTGCTAGGGTGTGGGGTAACACTGAAGCTCTCTTT; CDR3: CSARVWGNTEALF
D: TRBD2; V: TRBV19; size: few; J: TRBJ2-5; DNA: TGTGCCAGTAGTATAGGGAGCGGGGGACGGGAGACCCAGTACTTC; CDR3: CASSIGSGGRETQYF
D: TRBD1; V: TRBV24-1; size: few; J: TRBJ1-5; DNA: TGTGCCACCAAACCCACAGGGGGCAGCAATCAGCCCCAGCATTTT; CDR3: CATKPTGGSNQPQHF
D: .; V: TRBV19; size: .; J: TRBJ1-1; DNA: TGTGCCAGTAGTATAGTGGGGGCCGGGGGAACTGAAGCTTTCTTT; CDR3: CASSIVGAGGTEAFF
D: TRBD2; V: TRBV10-3; size: .; J: TRBJ2-5; DNA: TGTGCCATCAGTGAGGCAGGGCGGGGGATACAAGAGACCCAGTACTTC; CDR3: CAISEAGRGIQETQYF
D: .; V: TRBV4-2; size: .; J: TRBJ2-2; DNA: TGTGCCAGCAGCCTCCCCTCCTACCCACCGGAGGAGCTGTTTTTT; CDR3: CASSLPSYPPEELFF
D: TRBD1; V: TRBV5-4; size: .; J: TRBJ1-2; DNA: TGTGCCAGCAGCTTCGCAGGGGGCGCGACTGATGGCTACACCTTC; CDR3: CASSFAGGATDGYTF
D: TRBD2; V: TRBV19; size: .; J: TRBJ2-1; DNA: TGTGCCAGTAGTATAACAGCGGGGGGCTACAATGAGCAGTTCTTC; CDR3: CASSITAGGYNEQFF
D: .; V: TRBV20-1; size: few; J: TRBJ1-3; DNA: TGCAGTGCTAGAGACCGGAGGGGGAACTCTGGAAACACCATATATTTT; CDR3: CSARDRRGNSGNTIYF
D: .; V: TRBV15; size: few; J: TRBJ1-2; DNA: TGTGCCACCAGCAGAGATGCAGTTTATGGGGGAGATGGCTACACCTTC; CDR3: CATSRDAVYGGDGYTF
D: .; V: TRBV29-1; size: .; J: TRBJ2-7; DNA: TGCAGCGTTGAATCGCGGACACGTGGCTTCTACGAGCAGTACTTC; CDR3: CSVESRTRGFYEQYF
D: .; V: TRBV25-1; size: .; J: TRBJ1-1; DNA: TGTGCCACCCTCCTGGACAGCCCTCGGCGAGCTTTCTTT; CDR3: CATLLDSPRRAFF
D: TRBD1; V: TRBV2; size: .; J: TRBJ2-2; DNA: TGTGCCAGCAGGGGGACAGTCACCGGGGAGCTGTTTTTT; CDR3: CASRGTVTGELFF
D: .; V: TRBV27; size: few; J: TRBJ1-1; DNA: TGTGCCAGCAGTTCCCTAGGGGCGGCAGACGCTATTGAAGCTTTCTTT; CDR3: CASSSLGAADAIEAFF
D: TRBD1; V: TRBV19; size: .; J: TRBJ2-2; DNA: TGTGCCAGTAGTATGGTACAGGGGGACACCGGGGAGCTGTTTTTT; CDR3: CASSMVQGDTGELFF
D: .; V: TRBV20-1; size: .; J: TRBJ1-6; DNA: TGCAGTGCGGCCGGGTTCCTCAATTCACCCCTCCACTTT; CDR3: CSAAGFLNSPLHF
D: .; V: TRBV11-2; size: few; J: TRBJ1-6; DNA: TGTGCCAGCAGCTTAGGCCGGGGACGGGTTTCACCCCTCCACTTT; CDR3: CASSLGRGRVSPLHF
D: TRBD1; V: TRBV5-1; size: .; J: TRBJ2-7; DNA: TGCGCCAGCAGCATCTCAGGGGGCCAAGGTAACGAGCAGTACTTC; CDR3: CASSISGGQGNEQYF
D: .; V: TRBV4-1; size: .; J: TRBJ1-1; DNA: TGCGCCAGCAGCAATGTCCGTGCAGGCTTACATGAAGCTTTCTTT; CDR3: CASSNVRAGLHEAFF
D: .; V: TRBV5-8; size: few; J: TRBJ1-2; DNA: TGTGCCAGCAGCTTGGGACAGATCGGAATTGGCTACACCTTC; CDR3: CASSLGQIGIGYTF
D: .; V: TRBV30; size: few; J: TRBJ1-2; DNA: TGTGCCTGGAGTAGGGGTCGGCTAGGCTATGGCTACACCTTC; CDR3: CAWSRGRLGYGYTF
D: TRBD1; V: TRBV7-9; size: .; J: TRBJ1-3; DNA: TGTGCCAGCAGCCCGTTAGGGGGCCCGCGGGCCGGAAACACCATATATTTT; CDR3: CASSPLGGPRAGNTIYF
D: TRBD2; V: TRBV4-1; size: .; J: TRBJ2-5; DNA: TGCGCCAGCAGCCAAGTAATAGCGGGGGGCCAAGAGACCCAGTACTTC; CDR3: CASSQVIAGGQETQYF
D: .; V: TRBV20-1; size: .; J: TRBJ1-1; DNA: TGCAGTGCTAGCCGGGCCACTGGGGTCACTGAAGCTTTCTTT; CDR3: CSASRATGVTEAFF
D: .; V: TRBV20-1; size: few; J: TRBJ2-3; DNA: TGCAGTGCTAGAGATCTCGGGGTGAGCACAGATACGCAGTATTTT; CDR3: CSARDLGVSTDTQYF
D: .; V: TRBV2; size: .; J: TRBJ2-3; DNA: TGTGCCAGCAGTGAAAGTGGACAGTCCACAGATACGCAGTATTTT; CDR3: CASSESGQSTDTQYF
D: .; V: TRBV20-1; size: .; J: TRBJ2-2; DNA: TGCAGTGTTAGTTCCACCGGGGAAGGCACCGGGGAGCTGTTTTTT; CDR3: CSVSSTGEGTGELFF